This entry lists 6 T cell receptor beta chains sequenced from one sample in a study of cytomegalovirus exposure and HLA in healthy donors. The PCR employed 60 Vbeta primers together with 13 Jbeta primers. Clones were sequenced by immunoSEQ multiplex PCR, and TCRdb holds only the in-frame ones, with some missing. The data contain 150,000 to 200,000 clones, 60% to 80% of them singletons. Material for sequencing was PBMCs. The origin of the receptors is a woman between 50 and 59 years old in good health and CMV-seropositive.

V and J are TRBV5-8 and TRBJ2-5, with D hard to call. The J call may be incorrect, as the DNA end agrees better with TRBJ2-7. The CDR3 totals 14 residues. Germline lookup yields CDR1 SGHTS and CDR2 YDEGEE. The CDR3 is CASSPQVFTYEQYF. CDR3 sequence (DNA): TGTGCCAGCAGCCCGCAGGTCTTCACCTACGAGCAGTACTTC.

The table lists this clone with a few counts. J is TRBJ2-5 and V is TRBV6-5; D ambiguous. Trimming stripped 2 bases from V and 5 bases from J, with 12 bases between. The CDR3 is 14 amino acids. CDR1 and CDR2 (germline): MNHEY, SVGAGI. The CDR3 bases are TGTGCCAGCAGTTACGCATGGGTCGGGGAGACCCAGTACTTC. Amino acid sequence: CASSYAWVGETQYF.

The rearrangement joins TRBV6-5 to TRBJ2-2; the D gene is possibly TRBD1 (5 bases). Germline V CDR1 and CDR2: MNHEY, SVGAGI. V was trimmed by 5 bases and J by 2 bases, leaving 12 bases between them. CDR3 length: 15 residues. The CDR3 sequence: CASSPMGLNTGELFF. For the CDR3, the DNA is TGTGCCAGCAGTCCTATGGGGCTTAACACCGGGGAGCTGTTTTTT.

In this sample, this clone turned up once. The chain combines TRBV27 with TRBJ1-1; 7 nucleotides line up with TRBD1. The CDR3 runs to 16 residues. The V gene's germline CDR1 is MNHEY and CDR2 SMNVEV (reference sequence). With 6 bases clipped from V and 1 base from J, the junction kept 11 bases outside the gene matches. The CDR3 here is CASRPGLRGANTEAFF. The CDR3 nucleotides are TGTGCCAGCAGGCCGGGACTCAGGGGGGCGAACACTGAAGCTTTCTTT.

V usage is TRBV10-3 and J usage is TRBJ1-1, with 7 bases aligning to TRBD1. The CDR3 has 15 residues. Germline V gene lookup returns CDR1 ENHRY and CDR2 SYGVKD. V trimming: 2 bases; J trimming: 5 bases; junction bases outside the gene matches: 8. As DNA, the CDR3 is TGTGCCATCAGTGAGGGGCCAGGGGGAATGACTGAAGCTTTCTTT. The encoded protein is CAISEGPGGMTEAFF.

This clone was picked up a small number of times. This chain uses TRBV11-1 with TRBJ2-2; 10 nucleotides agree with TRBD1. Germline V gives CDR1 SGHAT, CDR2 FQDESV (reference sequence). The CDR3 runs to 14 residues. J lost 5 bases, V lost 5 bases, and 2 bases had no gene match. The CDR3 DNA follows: TGTGCCAGCAGCCGGGACAGGGGTACCGGGGAGCTGTTTTTT. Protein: CASSRDRGTGELFF.